Reported below is one TCR beta chain. Sequencing used immunoSEQ multiplex PCR; TCRdb keeps in-frame clones, though not all of them. The table shows under 200,000 clones, with around nine tenths occurring only once. The source of the sample is a study of control samples from healthy donors and cancer patients. The CDR3 is 15 amino acids. Trimming took off 3 bases at V and 0 bases at J, with 11 bases between the two ends. From germline, CDR1 is SGHKS and CDR2 YYEKEE (reference sequence). Sequenced input: blood. The rearrangement joins TRBV5-5 to TRBJ2-3; D may be TRBD1 (6 bases). This clonotype was sampled from a woman aged 25 to 39 in good health. The CDR3 sequence: CASSWGQESTDTQYF. The CDR3 bases are TGTGCCAGCAGCTGGGGGCAGGAAAGCACAGATACGCAGTATTTT.